Sequencing of this T cell receptor (beta chain) was carried out in a study of blood T cell repertoires in COVID-19. Some clones are missing from TCRdb's copy, which holds only in-frame ones; the method was immunoSEQ multiplex PCR. The table lists 250,000 to 350,000 clones, roughly 90% of them singletons. Trimming stripped 1 base from V and 2 bases from J, with 15 bases between. From germline, CDR1 is LNHNV and CDR2 YYDKDF (reference sequence). The CDR3 covers 17 residues. The source material was peripheral blood. The chain is built from TRBV15 and TRBJ2-1; D might be TRBD1 (6 bases). The sequence came from a woman in her twenties or thirties with COVID-19, enrolled during active disease. CDR3 sequence reads: CATSRVQGTLAYNEQFF. CDR3 nucleotide sequence: TGTGCCACCAGCAGAGTACAGGGTACCCTTGCCTACAATGAGCAGTTCTTC.